Included here is one T cell receptor (beta chain) sequence, with context. Profiled with immunoSEQ multiplex PCR; TCRdb holds only in-frame clones, not every one. The repertoire consists of about 190,000 clones, with roughly nine tenths occurring once and the leading ten covering approximately 1.8%. The entry originates in a study of control samples from healthy donors and cancer patients. Sequenced: blood. This clonotype was obtained from a man aged 25-40 years in good health.

The chain's CDR3 is CASSRWGQNTEAFF. DNA for the CDR3: TGTGCCAGTAGTCGGTGGGGTCAGAACACTGAAGCTTTCTTT. The V gene is TRBV19, the J gene TRBJ1-1, with D unclear. Germline assignment: CDR1 LNHDA and CDR2 SQIVND (reference sequence). The V end lost 5 bases, the J end lost 1 base, and 11 bases lay between the germline ends. CDR3 length: 14 amino acids.